This T cell receptor (beta chain) emerged from a study of CD8+ T cells in alopecia areata. V lost 5 bases and J 2 bases, leaving 13 bases between the germline ends. Germline loops: CDR1 SGHNT, CDR2 YYREEE (reference sequence). This CDR3 spans 14 amino acids. The sample's treatment: oral pan-JAK inhibitor, 5-10 mg twice daily. RNA extraction and reverse transcription yielded cDNA as sequencing template. The repertoire was sequenced with immunoSEQ multiplex PCR; TCRdb's copy has only in-frame clones and lacks some. The sample carries approximately 280,000 clones, about three fifths recorded once. The sample was CD4+ T cells sorted from blood, taken at week 24, from a patient treated with tofacitinib. This receptor was identified in a human donor with alopecia areata. The gene calls are TRBV5-4 and TRBJ2-5; D remains unclear. CDR3 amino acids: CASRSQEGQETQYF. CDR3 DNA: TGTGCCAGCAGGAGTCAGGAAGGACAAGAGACCCAGTACTTC.